The 15 T cell receptor beta chains below all came from one sample that was sequenced in a study of Graves' ophthalmopathy and Graves' hyperthyroidism. Amplification targeted the TCR beta CDR3 regions, with RNA transcripts as the source material. HTBI primers were used in a first-round RT-PCR, which preceded a second-round multiplex PCR. Each CDR3 protein gets one entry after TCRdb re-called the multiplex PCR reads with MiXCR. This sample has more than 1,000,000 distinct CDR3 sequences; about two fifths occur once, and the top ten carry more than 9.5%. Sequenced: peripheral blood or thyroid tissue (not recorded which). The receptors derive from an adult man with Graves' hyperthyroidism.

This clonotype was counted only a few times. The chain couples TRBV15 to TRBJ2-7; a weak D match, TRBD1 (6 bases). CDR1 LNHNV and CDR2 YYDKDF come from the germline V gene (reference sequence). Trimming shortened V by 0 bases and J by 3 bases, and 12 bases separated the two germline ends. This CDR3 comprises 15 residues. The CDR3 DNA sequence: TGTGCCACCAGCAGAGACCGGGACATCCTCTACGAGCAGTACTTC. Protein product: CATSRDRDILYEQYF.

The chain recombines TRBV10-3 with TRBJ2-7; weak D call: TRBD2 (6 bases). Germline CDR1 and CDR2: ENHRY and SYGVKD. The germline V and J ends were trimmed by 10 bases and 2 bases, with 18 bases remaining between them. The CDR3 extends over 14 amino acids. CDR3 bases: TGTGCCACCGGTCTTGTCGGCGGGACCTACGAGCAGTACTTC. It yields the protein CATGLVGGTYEQYF.

Remarks on this clonotype: The missing conserved phenylalanine or tryptophan at the end of this CDR3 makes a read error likely. The V and J genes are TRBV7-8 and TRBJ1-1; 8 positions match TRBD1. V trimming: 5 bases; J trimming: 10 bases; junction bases outside the gene matches: 9. Germline loops: CDR1 SGHVS, CDR2 FQNEAQ. There are 13 residues in the CDR3. CDR3 protein: CASSPGGYNTAFS. Here the CDR3 DNA reads TGTGCCAGCAGCCCAGGGGGCTACAACACAGCTTTCTCT.

The CDR3 spells CASSLGAADSPYGYTF. The CDR3 nucleotides are TGTGCCAGCAGCTTAGGGGCAGCGGACAGTCCCTATGGCTACACCTTC. The V call is TRBV7-9, the J call TRBJ1-2; tentative D call: TRBD1 (6 bases). The CDR3 runs 16 residues. Trimming left V 1 base short and J 4 bases short, with 16 bases between. The germline gives CDR1 SEHNR, CDR2 FQNEAQ (reference sequence).

This clonotype has at least ten counts. The V call is TRBV29-1, the J call TRBJ1-1, with unresolved D. The CDR3 consists of 13 residues. Germline CDR1 SQVTM, CDR2 ANQGSEA. Trimming left V 6 bases short and J 1 base short, with 12 bases between. Here the CDR3 DNA reads TGCAGCGTGACCGGGTCCTCGAACACTGAAGCTTTCTTT. This sequence encodes CSVTGSSNTEAFF.

This clonotype has a count of ten or more. V and J are TRBV20-1 and TRBJ1-2; 8 bases match TRBD1. CDR3 length: 13 residues. Germline values: CDR1 DFQATT, CDR2 SNEGSKA (reference sequence). The junction had 0 bases not matched to a gene; V was cut back by 1 base and J by 2 bases. The CDR3 sequence: CSARGTGNYGYTF. In DNA, the CDR3 is TGCAGTGCTAGAGGGACAGGGAACTATGGCTACACCTTC.

Note on this clonotype: A much more abundant neighbour one base away suggests this may be a read error. The rearrangement uses TRBV11-2 and TRBJ2-7; D is perhaps TRBD2 (5 bases). This CDR3 comprises 13 residues. Looked up from germline, CDR1 is SGHAT and CDR2 is FQNNGV. The CDR3 region has the DNA TGTGCCAGCAACTGGTCCCGGGAATACGAGCAGTGCTTC. Translating it yields CASNWSREYEQCF.

J is TRBJ1-2 and V is TRBV7-2; a weak D match, TRBD1 (6 bases). The CDR3 loop spans 15 amino acids. Germline V gene data show CDR1 as SGHTA and CDR2 as FQGNSA. V was trimmed by 8 bases and J by 7 bases, leaving 23 bases between them. DNA for the CDR3: TGTGCCAGCTCAAACAGGGCCTTAGTGTTTGTTGGCTACACCTTC. It translates to CASSNRALVFVGYTF.

The chain carries TRBV29-1 and TRBJ1-5, with TRBD1 as a possible D gene (6 bases). The CDR3 extends over 13 amino acids. Germline assignment: CDR1 SQVTM and CDR2 ANQGSEA. The CDR3: CSLRGQRDQPQHF. CDR3 DNA: TGCAGTTTGCGGGGGCAGCGAGATCAGCCCCAGCATTTT.

This clonotype came up many times. V and J are TRBV7-2 and TRBJ2-7; the D gene is possibly TRBD2 (6 bases). The CDR3 has 16 residues. The ends were cut back, 6 bases at V and 4 bases at J, with 22 bases in the middle. The germline CDR1 and CDR2 sequences are SGHTA and FQGNSA. CDR3 nucleotide sequence: TGTGCCAGCAGGGACTCAAGGGAGTTCGGGGGATACGAGCAGTACTTC. Its protein product is CASRDSREFGGYEQYF.

The chain uses TRBV19 and TRBJ1-1; no clear D. Germline V gene data show CDR1 as LNHDA and CDR2 as SQIVND (reference sequence). This CDR3 is 13 amino acids long. Trimming pared 7 bases from V and 1 base from J, leaving 10 bases between. The CDR3 sequence is CASKRGSNTEAFF. CDR3 DNA sequence: TGTGCCAGTAAGAGAGGGTCGAACACTGAAGCTTTCTTT.

The genes are TRBV5-1 and TRBJ1-1; a weak D match, TRBD1 (6 bases). The CDR3 covers 16 residues. Germline CDR1 and CDR2: SGHRS and YFSETQ. Trimming took off 3 bases at V and 0 bases at J, with 15 bases between the two ends. CDR3 bases: TGCGCCAGCAGCTCGGGACAACCTCTTGTGAACACTGAAGCTTTCTTT. Amino acid sequence: CASSSGQPLVNTEAFF.

The rearrangement joins TRBV4-1 to TRBJ2-7; TRBD1 matches at 8 bases. Losses at the gene ends were 4 bases for V and 4 bases for J; bases not matched to a gene: 15. Germline values: CDR1 MGHRA, CDR2 YSYEKL. The CDR3 loop spans 17 amino acids. The CDR3 coding sequence is TGCGCCAGCAGCCCCTTTTGGGGGCAGGGGGCATCGTACGAGCAGTACTTC. This gives the protein CASSPFWGQGASYEQYF.

Ten or more counts support this clonotype. The V call is TRBV5-1, the J call TRBJ1-1; D uncertain. CDR1 SGHRS and CDR2 YFSETQ come from the germline V gene. This CDR3 contains 15 residues. V lost 2 bases to trimming and J lost 4 bases, with 15 bases between them. CDR3 in amino acids: CASSFRQTTGTEAFF. CDR3 in DNA: TGCGCCAGCAGCTTTAGGCAGACCACTGGCACTGAAGCTTTCTTT.

The rearrangement links TRBV29-1 to TRBJ1-5; a possible D gene is TRBD1 (5 bases). Germline CDR1 reads SQVTM; CDR2 reads ANQGSEA. V dropped 8 bases and J dropped 7 bases, with 12 bases sitting between them. This CDR3 is built from 11 residues. The CDR3 is CSYSGGQPQHF. The CDR3 region has the DNA TGCAGCTACTCGGGGGGGCAGCCCCAGCATTTT.